The source of this T cell receptor (beta chain) is a study of T cell repertoires in cytomegalovirus infection. Looking at the study overall: It can be stated that public TCR beta signatures indicated CMV infection as well as a matching HLA type. Findings and limits, study-wide: There were carriers of CMV plus the relevant HLA, and cumulative public TCR beta family frequency identified them. HLA-C-restricted TCR beta clonotypes specific for CMV led the ex vivo response.

Trimming left V 1 base short and J 8 bases short, with 11 bases between. CDR3 length: 13 residues. The V gene's germline CDR1 is SGHTA and CDR2 FQGNSA. A single record per CDR3 protein comes from TCRdb applying MiXCR to the reads. The sample has 200,000 to 300,000 distinct CDR3 sequences, about 13% seen once; the top ten hold 8.5% to 10%. This clonotype is labeled medium-sized (0.01 to 0.1%). No antigen is known for it. The J gene is TRBJ1-2, the V gene TRBV7-2, with D unclear. The clonotype originates from a human donor in good health (CMV status not recorded). Some clones in this sample may be carry-over from other donors' samples. The source material was PBMCs. CDR3 in amino acids: CASSLGSGGGYTF. Here the CDR3 DNA reads TGTGCCAGCAGCTTAGGATCCGGTGGGGGCTACACCTTC.